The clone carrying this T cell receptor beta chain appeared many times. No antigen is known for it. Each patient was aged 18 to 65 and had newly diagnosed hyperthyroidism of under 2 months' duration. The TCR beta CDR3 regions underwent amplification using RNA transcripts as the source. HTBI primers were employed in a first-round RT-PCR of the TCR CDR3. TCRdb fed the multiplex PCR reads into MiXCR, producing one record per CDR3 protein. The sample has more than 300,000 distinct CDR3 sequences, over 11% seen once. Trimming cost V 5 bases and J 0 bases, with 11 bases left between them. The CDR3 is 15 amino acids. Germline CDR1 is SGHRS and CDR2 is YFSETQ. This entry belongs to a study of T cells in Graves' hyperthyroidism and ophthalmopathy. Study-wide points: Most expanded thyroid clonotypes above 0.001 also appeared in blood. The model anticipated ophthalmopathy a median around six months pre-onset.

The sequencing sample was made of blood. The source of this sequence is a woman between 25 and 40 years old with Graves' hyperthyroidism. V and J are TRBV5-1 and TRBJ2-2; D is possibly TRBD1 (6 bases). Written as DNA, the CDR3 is TGCGCCAGCAGGCCGGGGACAACGAACACCGGGGAGCTGTTTTTT. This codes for CASRPGTTNTGELFF.